The clone carrying this T cell receptor beta chain was counted a few times. This sample is part of a study of T-cell reconstitution after alpha-beta-depleted transplantation in children. CDR3 length equals 13 residues. Trimming shortened V by 5 bases and J by 3 bases, and 11 bases separated the two germline ends. CDR1 ENHRY and CDR2 SYGVKD come from the germline V gene. TCRbeta library preparation incorporated unique molecular identifiers. TCRdb analysed the PCR reads with MiXCR anew, one entry per CDR3 protein. The data hold about 200,000 distinct CDR3 sequences, with about 7% observed a single time.

The sample was PBMCs, taken before TCRalphabeta/CD19-depleted stem cell transplant. The V and J genes are TRBV10-3 and TRBJ2-7; D possibly corresponds to TRBD2 (5 bases). The receptor comes from a boy aged 2-9 years with acute lymphoblastic leukemia, due to receive a stem cell transplant. The CDR3 loop reads CAISPNRGYEQYF. Written as DNA, the CDR3 is TGTGCCATCAGTCCAAATCGGGGCTACGAGCAGTACTTC.